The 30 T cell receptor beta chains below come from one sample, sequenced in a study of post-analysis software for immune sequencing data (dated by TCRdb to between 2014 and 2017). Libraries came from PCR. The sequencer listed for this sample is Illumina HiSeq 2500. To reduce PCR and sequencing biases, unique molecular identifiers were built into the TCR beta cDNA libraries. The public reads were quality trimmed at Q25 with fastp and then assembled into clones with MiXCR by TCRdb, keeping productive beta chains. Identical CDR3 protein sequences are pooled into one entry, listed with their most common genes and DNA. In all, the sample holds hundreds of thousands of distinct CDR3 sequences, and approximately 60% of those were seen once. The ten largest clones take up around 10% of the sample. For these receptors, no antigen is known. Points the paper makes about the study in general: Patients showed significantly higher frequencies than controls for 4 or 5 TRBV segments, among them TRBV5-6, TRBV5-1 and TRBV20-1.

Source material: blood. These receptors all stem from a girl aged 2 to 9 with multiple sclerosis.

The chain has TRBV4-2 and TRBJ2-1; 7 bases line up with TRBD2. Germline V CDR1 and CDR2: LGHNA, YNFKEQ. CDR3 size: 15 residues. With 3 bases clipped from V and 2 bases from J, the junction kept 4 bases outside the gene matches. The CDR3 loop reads CASSQREGTYNEQFF. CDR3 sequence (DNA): TGTGCCAGCAGCCAGAGGGAGGGGACCTACAATGAGCAGTTCTTC.

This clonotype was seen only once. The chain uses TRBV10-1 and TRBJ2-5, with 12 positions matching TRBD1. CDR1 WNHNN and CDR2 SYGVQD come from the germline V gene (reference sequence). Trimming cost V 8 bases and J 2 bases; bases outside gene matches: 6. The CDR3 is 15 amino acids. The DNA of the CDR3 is TGCGCCAGCGAGCCGGGACAGGGGGCTCAAGAGACCCAGTACTTC. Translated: CASEPGQGAQETQYF.

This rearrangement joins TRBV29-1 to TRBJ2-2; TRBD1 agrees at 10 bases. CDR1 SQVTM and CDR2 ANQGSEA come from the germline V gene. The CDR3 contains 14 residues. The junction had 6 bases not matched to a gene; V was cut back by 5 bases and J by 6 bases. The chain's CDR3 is CSVQGQGEAGELFF. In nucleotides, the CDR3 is TGCAGCGTTCAAGGACAGGGGGAGGCCGGGGAGCTGTTTTTT.

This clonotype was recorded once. The CDR3 bases are TGTGCCAGCAGCTTACCAGGGATGGGGGCAGATACGCAGTATTTT. Translated: CASSLPGMGADTQYF. The rearrangement joins TRBV11-2 to TRBJ2-3; D possibly uses TRBD1 or TRBD2 (5 bases each). The V end lost 2 bases, the J end lost 4 bases, and 13 bases lay between the germline ends. The CDR3 is 15 residues long. Germline CDR1 reads SGHAT; CDR2 reads FQNNGV.

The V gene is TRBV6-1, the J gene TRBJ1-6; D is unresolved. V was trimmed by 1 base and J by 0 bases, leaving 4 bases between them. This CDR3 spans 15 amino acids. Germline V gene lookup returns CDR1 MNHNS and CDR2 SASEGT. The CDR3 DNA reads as TGTGCCAGCAGTGAAGGGAGCTCCTATAATTCACCCCTCCACTTT. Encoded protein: CASSEGSSYNSPLHF.

The CDR3 DNA is TGCAGTGCTAGTAGAGCGGGGGATGGCACAGATACGCAGTATTTT. This translates into CSASRAGDGTDTQYF. The rearrangement uses TRBV20-1 and TRBJ2-3; 8 bases map to TRBD2. Losses at the gene ends were 3 bases for V and 1 base for J; bases not matched to a gene: 6. The CDR3 is made up of 15 amino acids. Germline assignment: CDR1 DFQATT and CDR2 SNEGSKA (reference sequence).

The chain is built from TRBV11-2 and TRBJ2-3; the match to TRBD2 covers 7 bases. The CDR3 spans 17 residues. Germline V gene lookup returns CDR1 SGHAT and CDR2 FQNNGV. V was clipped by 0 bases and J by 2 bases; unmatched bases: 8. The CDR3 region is CASSLEWAGANTDTQYF. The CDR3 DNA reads TGTGCCAGCAGCTTAGAATGGGCGGGAGCCAACACAGATACGCAGTATTTT.

CDR3 sequence: CASTSGTSGRNEQFF. CDR3 bases: TGTGCCAGCACCTCGGGGACTAGCGGGAGGAATGAGCAGTTCTTC. The chain joins TRBV7-8 to TRBJ2-1, with 15 bases identical to TRBD2. The germline CDR1 and CDR2 sequences are SGHVS and FQNEAQ. This CDR3 has 15 amino acids. The J segment lost 7 bases and the V segment lost 7 bases, leaving 5 bases of the junction unmatched.

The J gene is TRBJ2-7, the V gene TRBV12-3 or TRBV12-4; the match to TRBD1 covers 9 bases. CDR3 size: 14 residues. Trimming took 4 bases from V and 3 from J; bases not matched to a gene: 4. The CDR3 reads CASSSGTGIYEQYF. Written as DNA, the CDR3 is TGTGCCAGCAGTTCCGGGACAGGGATCTACGAGCAGTACTTC.

The CDR3 DNA follows: TGCAGTGCTAGAGTATTAGCGGGGGGACGGACAGATACGCAGTATTTT. It translates to CSARVLAGGRTDTQYF. The rearrangement links TRBV20-1 to TRBJ2-3; 10 bases agree with TRBD2. V shed 1 base and J 3 bases; nucleotides not matched to a gene: 7. The CDR3 has 16 residues. Germline CDR1 DFQATT, CDR2 SNEGSKA (reference sequence).

The CDR3 DNA follows: TGCGCCAGCAGCCAATGGGTGGATCAGCCCCAGCATTTT. Residues: CASSQWVDQPQHF. The gene calls are TRBV4-1 and TRBJ1-5; D remains unclear. Deletions cut 2 bases from V and 5 bases from J, with 7 bases between. Germline CDR1 is MGHRA and CDR2 is YSYEKL. This CDR3 is built from 13 residues.

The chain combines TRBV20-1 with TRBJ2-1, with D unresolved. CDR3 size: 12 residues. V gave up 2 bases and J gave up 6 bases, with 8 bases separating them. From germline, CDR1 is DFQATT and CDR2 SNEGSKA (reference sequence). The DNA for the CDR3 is TGCAGTGCTAGAAATTGGGGCAATGAGCAGTTCTTC. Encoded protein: CSARNWGNEQFF.

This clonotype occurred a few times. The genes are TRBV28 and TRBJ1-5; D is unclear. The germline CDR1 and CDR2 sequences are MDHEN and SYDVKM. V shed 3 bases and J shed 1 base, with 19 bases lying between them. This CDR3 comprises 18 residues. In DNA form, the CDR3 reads TGTGCCAGCAGTTTTGGAGTCGCAGCCTCAGTGAGCAATCAGCCCCAGCATTTT. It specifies CASSFGVAASVSNQPQHF. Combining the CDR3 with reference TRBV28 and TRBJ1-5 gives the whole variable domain DVKVTQSSRYLVKRTGEKVFLECVQDMDHENMFWYRQDPGLGLRLIYFSYDVKMKEKGDIPEGYSVSREKKERFSLILESASTNQTSMYLCASSFGVAASVSNQPQHFGDGTRLSIL.

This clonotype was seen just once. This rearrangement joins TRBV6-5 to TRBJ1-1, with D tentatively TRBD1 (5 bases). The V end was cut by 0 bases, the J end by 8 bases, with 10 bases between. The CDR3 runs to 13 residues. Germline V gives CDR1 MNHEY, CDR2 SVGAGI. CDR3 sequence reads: CASSYSSGGEAFF. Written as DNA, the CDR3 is TGTGCCAGCAGTTACTCGAGTGGGGGGGAAGCTTTCTTT.

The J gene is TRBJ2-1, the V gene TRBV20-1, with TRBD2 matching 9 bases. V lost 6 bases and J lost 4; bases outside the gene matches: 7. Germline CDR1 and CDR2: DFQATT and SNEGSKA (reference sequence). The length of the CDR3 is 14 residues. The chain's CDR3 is CSARERGEYNEQFF. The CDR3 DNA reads TGCAGTGCGCGCGAGCGGGGGGAATACAATGAGCAGTTCTTC.

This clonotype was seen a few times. The CDR3 nucleotides read TGTGCCAGCAGTTCCATCACCCATGGCTACACCTTC. Protein: CASSSITHGYTF. The genes are TRBV28 and TRBJ1-2; D is unresolved. V was clipped by 4 bases and J by 6 bases, with 9 bases between them. Per germline, CDR1 MDHEN and CDR2 SYDVKM. This CDR3 has 12 amino acids.

CDR3 residues: CASSQEQTGGGYTF. CDR3 DNA: TGCGCCAGCAGCCAGGAACAAACAGGGGGCGGCTACACCTTC. J is TRBJ1-2 and V is TRBV4-1, with 9 positions matching TRBD1. This CDR3 is built from 14 residues. Per germline, CDR1 MGHRA and CDR2 YSYEKL. V dropped 3 bases and J dropped 8; count of bases not matched to a gene: 7.

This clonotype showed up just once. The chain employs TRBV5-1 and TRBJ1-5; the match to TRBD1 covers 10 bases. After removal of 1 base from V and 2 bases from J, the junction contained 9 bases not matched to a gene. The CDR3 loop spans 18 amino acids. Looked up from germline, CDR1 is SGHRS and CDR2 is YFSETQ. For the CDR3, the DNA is TGCGCCAGCAGCTTGTATGGACTAGGGACAGGGGGCAATCAGCCCCAGCATTTT. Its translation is CASSLYGLGTGGNQPQHF.

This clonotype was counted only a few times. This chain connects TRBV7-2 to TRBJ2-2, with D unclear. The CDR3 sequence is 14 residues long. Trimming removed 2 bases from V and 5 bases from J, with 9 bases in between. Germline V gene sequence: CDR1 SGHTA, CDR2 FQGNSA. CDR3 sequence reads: CASSLHFTTGELFF. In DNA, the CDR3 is TGTGCCAGCAGCTTACATTTTACGACCGGGGAGCTGTTTTTT.

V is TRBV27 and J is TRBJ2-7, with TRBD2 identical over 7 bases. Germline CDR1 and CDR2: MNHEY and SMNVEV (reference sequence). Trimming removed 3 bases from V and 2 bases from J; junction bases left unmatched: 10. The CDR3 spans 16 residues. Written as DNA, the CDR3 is TGTGCCAGCAGTTTCTCCTCCTTCGGGGGGACCTACGAGCAGTACTTC. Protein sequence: CASSFSSFGGTYEQYF.

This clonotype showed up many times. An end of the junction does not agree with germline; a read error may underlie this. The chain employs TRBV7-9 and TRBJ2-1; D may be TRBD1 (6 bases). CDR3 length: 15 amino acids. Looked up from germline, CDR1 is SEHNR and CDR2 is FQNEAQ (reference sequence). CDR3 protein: CASSSTGSSYNEQFF. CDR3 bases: TGCGCCAGCAGCTCCACAGGGAGCTCCTACAATGAGCAGTTCTTC.

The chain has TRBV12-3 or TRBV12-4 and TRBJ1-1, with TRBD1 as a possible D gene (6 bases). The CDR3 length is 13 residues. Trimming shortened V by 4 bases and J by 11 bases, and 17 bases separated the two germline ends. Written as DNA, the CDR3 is TGTGCCAGCAGTTCAGAACCGACAGGCGAGGCTTTCTTT. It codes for CASSSEPTGEAFF.

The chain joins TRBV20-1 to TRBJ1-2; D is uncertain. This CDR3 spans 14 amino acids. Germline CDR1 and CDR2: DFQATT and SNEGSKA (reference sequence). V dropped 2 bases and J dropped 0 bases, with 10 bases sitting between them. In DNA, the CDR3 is TGCAGTGCTAGATCCCCTACGTCTAACTATGGCTACACCTTC. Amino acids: CSARSPTSNYGYTF.

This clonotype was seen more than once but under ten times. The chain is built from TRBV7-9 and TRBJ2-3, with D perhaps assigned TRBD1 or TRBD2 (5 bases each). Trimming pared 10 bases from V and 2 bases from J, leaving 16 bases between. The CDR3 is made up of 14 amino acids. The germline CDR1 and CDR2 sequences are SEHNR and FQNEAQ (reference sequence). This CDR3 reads CATRPGPITDTQYF. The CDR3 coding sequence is TGTGCCACCCGGCCGGGGCCGATCACAGATACGCAGTATTTT.

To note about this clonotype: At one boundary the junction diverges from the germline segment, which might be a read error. The CDR3 here is CASSFRAALTPYEQYF. The CDR3 nucleotides read TGTGCTAGCAGCTTTCGGGCGGCCTTAACCCCCTACGAGCAGTACTTC. This chain uses TRBV5-5 with TRBJ2-7; the D is unclear. Germline V gene data show CDR1 as SGHKS and CDR2 as YYEKEE (reference sequence). The CDR3 is 16 amino acids. The full variable domain, its missing parts supplied by reference TRBV5-5 and TRBJ2-7, is DAGVTQSPTHLIKTRGQQVTLRCSPISGHKSVSWYQQVLGQGPQFIFQYYEKEERGRGNFPDRFSARQFPNYSSELNVNALLLGDSALYLCASSFRAALTPYEQYFGPGTRLTVT.

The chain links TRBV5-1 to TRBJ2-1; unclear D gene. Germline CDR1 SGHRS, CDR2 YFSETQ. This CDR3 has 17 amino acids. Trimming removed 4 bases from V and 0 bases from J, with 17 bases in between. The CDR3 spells CASSPLSFTLSYNEQFF. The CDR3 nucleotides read TGCGCCAGCAGCCCCCTTAGTTTTACCCTCTCCTACAATGAGCAGTTCTTC. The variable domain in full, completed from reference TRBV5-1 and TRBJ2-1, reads KAGVTQTPRYLIKTRGQQVTLSCSPISGHRSVSWYQQTPGQGLQFLFEYFSETQRNKGNFPGRFSGRQFSNSRSEMNVSTLELGDSALYLCASSPLSFTLSYNEQFFGPGTRLTVL.

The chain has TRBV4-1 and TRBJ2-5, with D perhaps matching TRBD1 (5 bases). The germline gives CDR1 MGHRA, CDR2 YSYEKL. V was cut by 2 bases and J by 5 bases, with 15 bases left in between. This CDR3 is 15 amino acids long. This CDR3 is CASSQPGWLGETQYF. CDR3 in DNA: TGCGCCAGCAGCCAACCAGGGTGGCTGGGTGAGACCCAGTACTTC.

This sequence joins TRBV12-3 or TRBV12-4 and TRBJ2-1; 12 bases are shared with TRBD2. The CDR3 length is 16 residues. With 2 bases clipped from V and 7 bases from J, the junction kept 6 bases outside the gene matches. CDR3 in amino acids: CASSLLLAGGLNEQFF. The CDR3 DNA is TGTGCCAGCAGTTTATTACTAGCGGGAGGCCTAAATGAGCAGTTCTTC.

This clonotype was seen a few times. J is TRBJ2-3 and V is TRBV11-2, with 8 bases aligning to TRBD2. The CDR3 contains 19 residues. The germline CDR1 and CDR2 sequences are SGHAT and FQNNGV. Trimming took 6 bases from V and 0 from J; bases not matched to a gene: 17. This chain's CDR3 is CASSPGGASGLASTDTQYF. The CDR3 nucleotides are TGTGCCAGCAGTCCCGGGGGGGCGAGCGGACTCGCTAGCACAGATACGCAGTATTTT.

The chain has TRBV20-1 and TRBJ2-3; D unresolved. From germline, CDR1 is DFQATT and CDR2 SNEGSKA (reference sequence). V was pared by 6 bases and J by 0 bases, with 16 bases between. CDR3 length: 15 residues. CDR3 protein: CSAIARLTSTDTQYF. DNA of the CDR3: TGCAGTGCCATAGCCCGGCTTACTAGCACAGATACGCAGTATTTT.